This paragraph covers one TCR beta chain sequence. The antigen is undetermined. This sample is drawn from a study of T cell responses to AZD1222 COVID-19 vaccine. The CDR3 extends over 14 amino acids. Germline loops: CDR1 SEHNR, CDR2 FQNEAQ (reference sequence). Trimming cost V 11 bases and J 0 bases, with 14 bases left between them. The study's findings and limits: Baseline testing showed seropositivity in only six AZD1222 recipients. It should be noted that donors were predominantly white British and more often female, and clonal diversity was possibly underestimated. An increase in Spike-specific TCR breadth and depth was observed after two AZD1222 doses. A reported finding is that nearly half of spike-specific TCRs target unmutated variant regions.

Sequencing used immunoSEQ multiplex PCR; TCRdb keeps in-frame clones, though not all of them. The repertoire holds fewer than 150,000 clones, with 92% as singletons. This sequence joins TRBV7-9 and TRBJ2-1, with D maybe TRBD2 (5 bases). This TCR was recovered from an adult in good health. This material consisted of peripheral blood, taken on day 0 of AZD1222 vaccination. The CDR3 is CALVGDSSYNEQFF. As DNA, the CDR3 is TGTGCCCTTGTCGGGGATAGCTCCTACAATGAGCAGTTCTTC.